This note documents a single T cell receptor beta chain sequence. Sequencing used immunoSEQ multiplex PCR; TCRdb keeps in-frame clones, though not all of them. The sample shows 120,000 to 150,000 clones, roughly 93% of them seen only once. The CDR3 sequence is 14 residues long. Trimming removed 2 bases at V and 0 bases at J, with 8 bases between. Germline V CDR1 and CDR2: MNHEY, SVGAGI. The data are from a study of control samples from healthy donors and cancer patients. The chain employs TRBV6-5 and TRBJ2-7; D perhaps matches TRBD2 (5 bases). Sequenced material: blood. The origin of this receptor is a man younger than 35 in good health. The CDR3 region is CASSYPTSSYEQYF. CDR3 DNA sequence: TGTGCCAGCAGTTACCCTACTAGCTCCTACGAGCAGTACTTC.